The 8 T cell receptor beta chains reported below all come from one sample, sequenced in a study of blood T cell repertoires in COVID-19. This table comes from immunoSEQ multiplex PCR, and its TCRdb copy is limited to in-frame clones, with some not included. The sample lists some 130,000 clones; about 80% were seen once. What was sequenced was peripheral blood. Receptors originate from a human donor in a cohort sampled during active COVID-19.

The gene calls are TRBV14 and TRBJ1-1; D is uncertain. There are 13 residues in the CDR3. V lost 1 base and J 4 bases, leaving 7 bases between the germline ends. The V gene's germline CDR1 is SGHDN and CDR2 FVKESK. Written as DNA, the CDR3 is TGTGCCAGCAGCCAAGCCCTTCCCACTGAAGCTTTCTTT. As protein: CASSQALPTEAFF.

The rearrangement links TRBV11-2 to TRBJ2-3; 7 nucleotides agree with TRBD2. V shed 7 bases and J 4 bases; nucleotides not matched to a gene: 8. This CDR3 is built from 14 residues. Germline values: CDR1 SGHAT, CDR2 FQNNGV. The CDR3 is CASTPGGVADTQYF. In DNA, the CDR3 is TGTGCCAGCACTCCGGGGGGTGTAGCAGATACGCAGTATTTT.

This chain links TRBV6-2 or TRBV6-3 with TRBJ2-1, with D maybe TRBD2 (6 bases). The CDR3 runs 16 residues. The germline V and J ends were trimmed by 2 bases and 5 bases, with 16 bases remaining between them. Looked up from germline, CDR1 is MNHEY and CDR2 is SVGEGT. CDR3 residues: CASSYATGTEDNEQFF. CDR3 sequence (DNA): TGTGCCAGCAGTTACGCGACCGGGACTGAAGACAATGAGCAGTTCTTC.

The table lists this clone with many counts. CDR3 sequence: CASREGALGQYF. CDR3 sequence (DNA): TGTGCCAGCAGAGAGGGGGCTTTGGGGCAGTACTTC. V and J are TRBV2 and TRBJ2-7, with 7 nucleotides matching TRBD1. Germline V CDR1 and CDR2: SNHLY, FYNNEI. This CDR3 comprises 12 residues. Unmatched junction bases numbered 8, after V lost 6 bases and J lost 9 bases.

The chain combines TRBV5-4 with TRBJ2-7; D is possibly TRBD1 (6 bases). V dropped 3 bases and J dropped 2 bases, with 12 bases sitting between them. The CDR3 length is 14 residues. The germline gives CDR1 SGHNT, CDR2 YYREEE (reference sequence). The CDR3 DNA is TGTGCCAGCAGCTCCGGGACATCGACCTACGAGCAGTACTTC. This translates into CASSSGTSTYEQYF.

The chain couples TRBV28 to TRBJ2-5, with 11 bases matching TRBD2. The CDR3 consists of 14 residues. V gave up 5 bases and J gave up 9 bases; unmatched junction bases: 8. Germline V gene data show CDR1 as MDHEN and CDR2 as SYDVKM. The CDR3 DNA reads as TGTGCCAGCAGTCCCGGACTTAGCGGGGGGGCCCAGTACTTC. It specifies CASSPGLSGGAQYF. The full variable domain, completed using reference TRBV28 and TRBJ2-5, is DVKVTQSSRYLVKRTGEKVFLECVQDMDHENMFWYRQDPGLGLRLIYFSYDVKMKEKGDIPEGYSVSREKKERFSLILESASTNQTSMYLCASSPGLSGGAQYFGPGTRLLVL.

The chain is built from TRBV7-6 and TRBJ2-7, with 11 positions matching TRBD2. The CDR3 covers 15 residues. Looked up from germline, CDR1 is SGHVS and CDR2 is FNYEAQ. The V and J ends lost 5 bases and 3 bases, in that order; junction bases with no gene match: 6. The CDR3 sequence is CASSRLAGTLYEQYF. In DNA, the CDR3 is TGTGCCAGCAGCCGACTAGCGGGGACTCTCTACGAGCAGTACTTC.

This clone was detected only a few times. The rearrangement joins TRBV30 to TRBJ1-2; D possibly corresponds to TRBD1 (5 bases). The V gene lost 4 bases and the J gene lost 5 bases, with 29 bases spanning the gap. This CDR3 contains 18 residues. The V gene's germline CDR1 is GTSNPN and CDR2 SVGIG (reference sequence). Here the CDR3 reads CAWTSLYNRGKGQYGYTF. CDR3 DNA sequence: TGTGCCTGGACCTCTCTCTATAATCGGGGGAAAGGGCAGTATGGCTACACCTTC.